What follows are 19 T cell receptor beta chains derived from one specimen sequenced in a study of OX40 agonist ivuxolimab in advanced cancers. The table came from immunoSEQ multiplex PCR; TCRdb's copy has only in-frame clones and leaves some out. The sample consists of about 80,000 clones, 84% of them appearing once. This sample comprised CD4+ or CD8+ T cells sorted from blood, obtained in a trial of the OX40 agonist ivuxolimab. These receptors all stem from an adult with an advanced solid tumor such as melanoma, head and neck, liver or kidney cancer.

This chain links TRBV13 with TRBJ1-1; possibly TRBD1 for D (5 bases). The germline V and J ends were trimmed by 2 bases and 3 bases, with 19 bases remaining between them. CDR1 is PRHDT and CDR2 is FYEKMQ in the germline V gene (reference sequence). The CDR3 covers 17 residues. This chain's CDR3 is CASSLTIWGAEYTEAFF. For the CDR3, the DNA is TGTGCCAGCAGCTTAACGATCTGGGGCGCAGAGTACACTGAAGCTTTCTTT.

The CDR3 loop is CATSNRRRTTFNEQFF. The CDR3 nucleotides read TGTGCCACCAGCAACCGCAGGAGGACTACATTCAATGAGCAGTTCTTC. The rearrangement links TRBV15 to TRBJ2-1; TRBD2 is a possible D gene (6 bases). Germline CDR1 is LNHNV and CDR2 is YYDKDF (reference sequence). V shed 4 bases and J shed 6 bases, with 19 bases lying between them. The CDR3 sequence is 16 residues long.

This sequence joins TRBV19 and TRBJ2-5; D gene uncertain. With 5 bases removed from V and 2 bases from J, the gap between germline ends came to 15 bases. CDR3 size: 15 residues. Germline V gene lookup returns CDR1 LNHDA and CDR2 SQIVND (reference sequence). CDR3 protein: CASSPEDGRQETQYF. Here the CDR3 DNA reads TGTGCCAGTAGTCCCGAGGACGGTAGGCAAGAGACCCAGTACTTC.

The chain links TRBV5-1 to TRBJ1-4; D possibly corresponds to TRBD1 (5 bases). V was clipped by 0 bases and J by 4 bases, with 16 bases between them. Per the germline V gene, CDR1 is SGHRS and CDR2 is YFSETQ. The CDR3 has 17 residues. This CDR3 is CASSLGGMGQFNEKLFF. CDR3 nucleotides: TGCGCCAGCAGCTTGGGTGGCATGGGGCAGTTTAATGAAAAACTGTTTTTT. The whole variable domain, filled in from reference TRBV5-1 and TRBJ1-4, reads KAGVTQTPRYLIKTRGQQVTLSCSPISGHRSVSWYQQTPGQGLQFLFEYFSETQRNKGNFPGRFSGRQFSNSRSEMNVSTLELGDSALYLCASSLGGMGQFNEKLFFGSGTQLSVL.

V gene TRBV6-1 combines with J gene TRBJ1-5, with D possibly matching TRBD1 (6 bases). The CDR3 loop spans 17 amino acids. The germline CDR1 and CDR2 sequences are MNHNS and SASEGT. Trimming pared 4 bases from V and 4 bases from J, leaving 20 bases between. The CDR3 region is CASSVQSVQGRNQPQHF. The CDR3 nucleotides are TGTGCCAGCAGTGTTCAGTCGGTGCAGGGGAGGAATCAGCCCCAGCATTTT.

The CDR3 DNA sequence: TGTGCCAGCAGTTTAAGCCCCACAGGATCCTGGGGTGAAGCTTTCTTT. This sequence encodes CASSLSPTGSWGEAFF. J is TRBJ1-1 and V is TRBV27, with D maybe TRBD1 (5 bases). V was cut by 2 bases and J by 7 bases, with 20 bases left in between. Germline assignment: CDR1 MNHEY and CDR2 SMNVEV (reference sequence). The CDR3 has 16 amino acids.

V is TRBV19 and J is TRBJ1-1; tentative D call: TRBD1 (6 bases). The CDR3 is made up of 12 amino acids. The germline gives CDR1 LNHDA, CDR2 SQIVND (reference sequence). Trimming cost V 4 bases and J 8 bases, with 11 bases left between them. In nucleotides, the CDR3 is TGTGCCAGTAGTACCCGACAGGTAGAAGCTTTCTTT. This translates into CASSTRQVEAFF.

The chain combines TRBV2 with TRBJ1-4; tentative D call: TRBD1 (5 bases). V was pared by 4 bases and J by 4 bases, with 10 bases between. Germline V gene data show CDR1 as SNHLY and CDR2 as FYNNEI. The CDR3 sequence is 14 residues long. DNA for the CDR3: TGTGCCAGCAGTGGCGTGGGGCTTAATGAAAAACTGTTTTTT. Its translation is CASSGVGLNEKLFF.

The chain couples TRBV19 to TRBJ1-2; D is ambiguous. CDR3 length: 13 residues. CDR1 is LNHDA, CDR2 SQIVND, per germline (reference sequence). Trimming cost V 5 bases and J 2 bases, with 9 bases left between them. CDR3 nucleotide sequence: TGTGCCAGTAGTTACGGACGGAACTATGGCTACACCTTC. It encodes CASSYGRNYGYTF.

This chain connects TRBV2 to TRBJ2-3; TRBD1 matches 9 bases. V lost 4 bases and J lost 0; bases outside the gene matches: 2. CDR1 and CDR2 (germline): SNHLY, FYNNEI. The CDR3 is 15 amino acids. CDR3 amino acids: CASSVGTGSTDTQYF. The CDR3 coding sequence is TGTGCCAGCAGTGTAGGGACAGGGAGCACAGATACGCAGTATTTT.

The V gene is TRBV19, the J gene TRBJ2-3, with 10 bases matching TRBD2. Losses at the gene ends were 7 bases for V and 0 bases for J; bases not matched to a gene: 4. Germline-derived CDR1 and CDR2 are LNHDA and SQIVND (reference sequence). There are 15 residues in the CDR3. The CDR3: CASTSSGRSTDTQYF. DNA of the CDR3: TGTGCCAGTACCTCTAGCGGGAGAAGCACAGATACGCAGTATTTT.

This clone ranks as medium-sized (0.01 to 0.1%). J is TRBJ1-6 and V is TRBV7-6, with TRBD1 as a possible D gene (6 bases). This CDR3 contains 14 residues. The V and J ends lost 5 bases and 6 bases respectively, with 11 bases between them. Looked up from germline, CDR1 is SGHVS and CDR2 is FNYEAQ. The CDR3 region has the DNA TGTGCCAGCAGCACCAGGGGACTTAATTCACCCCTCCACTTT. Translating gives CASSTRGLNSPLHF.

CDR3 sequence: CASSPSQGDTEAFF. In nucleotides, the CDR3 is TGTGCCAGCTCACCATCTCAAGGGGACACTGAAGCTTTCTTT. The chain uses TRBV18 and TRBJ1-1; D is possibly TRBD1 (5 bases). Germline V CDR1 and CDR2: KGHSH, LQKENI. The CDR3 runs 14 residues. V shed 2 bases and J shed 3 bases, with 10 bases lying between them.

This clone appeared a few times. The chain combines TRBV6-5 with TRBJ2-7; 8 bases are shared with TRBD2. The CDR3 extends over 14 amino acids. V lost 2 bases and J lost 6; bases outside the gene matches: 6. Germline CDR1 and CDR2: MNHEY and SVGAGI. CDR3 region: CASSYLTSGLEQYF. The CDR3 DNA follows: TGTGCCAGCAGTTACCTTACTAGCGGACTCGAGCAGTACTTC.

This clone was seen a few times. V and J are TRBV20-1 and TRBJ2-7; possibly TRBD2 for D (6 bases). V was trimmed by 6 bases and J by 6 bases, leaving 12 bases between them. Germline values: CDR1 DFQATT, CDR2 SNEGSKA (reference sequence). There are 11 residues in the CDR3. This CDR3 reads CSAYPGLEQYF. The CDR3 DNA reads TGCAGTGCCTACCCGGGACTCGAGCAGTACTTC.

The rearrangement joins TRBV28 to TRBJ2-5, with D maybe TRBD1 (7 bases). This CDR3 is built from 13 residues. CDR1 and CDR2 (germline): MDHEN, SYDVKM. V gave up 9 bases and J gave up 5 bases, with 16 bases separating them. The DNA for the CDR3 is TGTGCCAGTTGGGCGGGGACAGTGGAGACCCAGTACTTC. It yields the protein CASWAGTVETQYF.

This chain uses TRBV7-9 with TRBJ1-6, with D tentatively TRBD1 (6 bases). The CDR3 totals 15 residues. Per the germline V gene, CDR1 is SEHNR and CDR2 is FQNEAQ (reference sequence). V dropped 5 bases and J dropped 9 bases, with 17 bases sitting between them. CDR3 sequence (DNA): TGTGCCAGCAGCACGCAACAGGGCACGGGTTCACCCCTCCACTTT. As protein: CASSTQQGTGSPLHF. The complete variable domain, with remaining parts taken from reference TRBV7-9 and TRBJ1-6, reads DTGVSQNPRHKITKRGQNVTFRCDPISEHNRLYWYRQTLGQGPEFLTYFQNEAQLEKSRLLSDRFSAERPKGSFSTLEIQRTEQGDSAMYLCASSTQQGTGSPLHFGNGTRLTVT.

The V and J genes are TRBV5-1 and TRBJ1-2; D is unclear. The germline V gene encodes CDR1 SGHRS and CDR2 YFSETQ. The V end was cut by 0 bases, the J end by 4 bases, with 7 bases between. The CDR3 spans 13 residues. CDR3 loop: CASSLGNTYGYTF. The CDR3 DNA sequence: TGCGCCAGCAGCTTGGGAAATACCTATGGCTACACCTTC.

The chain joins TRBV10-3 to TRBJ1-5; 9 bases agree with TRBD1. With 4 bases clipped from V and 4 bases from J, the junction kept 11 bases outside the gene matches. In germline, CDR1 is ENHRY, CDR2 SYGVKD. The CDR3 runs to 17 residues. The DNA of the CDR3 is TGTGCCATCAGTGGGGGTCCGGGACAGGGAGTAAATCAGCCCCAGCATTTT. Its translation: CAISGGPGQGVNQPQHF.